Following are 28 T cell receptor beta chains from one sample sequenced in a study of high-grade serous ovarian cancer treatment subgroups. Using immunoSEQ multiplex PCR, the repertoire was profiled, and TCRdb retains in-frame clones only, with some absent. The sample has about 4,800 clones, over 65% seen once. Tumor tissue was taken before any definitive surgery or chemotherapy was given. The source material was tumor tissue. All receptors come from a human donor with high-grade serous ovarian cancer.

This clone came up once. The chain recombines TRBV28 with TRBJ2-7; D gene ambiguous. The V end was cut by 7 bases, the J end by 2 bases, with 12 bases between. The CDR3 is made up of 13 amino acids. In germline, CDR1 is MDHEN, CDR2 SYDVKM. In DNA, the CDR3 is TGTGCCAGCATAGGCACGCCCCCCTACGAGCAGTACTTC. Its protein is CASIGTPPYEQYF.

This chain links TRBV4-1 with TRBJ1-5; D uncertain. There are 14 residues in the CDR3. V shed 3 bases and J shed 7 bases, with 13 bases lying between them. The germline CDR1 and CDR2 sequences are MGHRA and YSYEKL. The CDR3 DNA reads as TGCGCCAGCAGCCACACCTGGAATGGCCAGCCCCAGCATTTT. Translation gives CASSHTWNGQPQHF.

On this clone itself: A junction boundary mismatches the germline segment, possibly from a read error. This chain joins TRBV6-1 and TRBJ1-2, with D possibly being TRBD1 (5 bases). Per the germline V gene, CDR1 is MNHNS and CDR2 is SASEGT. The CDR3 totals 13 residues. CDR3: CASSAATGTPPPF. CDR3 sequence (DNA): TGTGCCAGCAGTGCCGCTACAGGAACCCCTCCACCTTTC.

The V gene is TRBV5-5, the J gene TRBJ2-3, with 8 positions matching TRBD2. From germline, CDR1 is SGHKS and CDR2 YYEKEE (reference sequence). Trimming took 4 bases from V and 5 from J; bases not matched to a gene: 12. This CDR3 region has 16 residues. CDR3 region: CASSNHRAGTRDTQYF. The CDR3 DNA reads as TGTGCCAGCAGCAACCACAGAGCCGGGACTAGAGATACGCAGTATTTT.

This clone was counted only a few times. Its ends do not fully match the called genes, so a read error is possible. CDR3 amino acids: CASSLKQNTEAFF. The DNA of the CDR3 is TGTGCTAGCAGCTTAAAACAGAACACTGAAGCTTTCTTT. The chain uses TRBV7-7 and TRBJ1-1; the D is unclear. CDR1 is SSHAT and CDR2 is FNYEAQ in the germline V gene (reference sequence). This CDR3 contains 13 residues. Drawing the rest from reference TRBV7-7 and TRBJ1-1, the complete variable domain is GAGVSQSPRYKVTKRGQDVTLRCDPISSHATLYWYQQALGQGPEFLTYFNYEAQPDKSGLPSDRFSAERPEGSISTLTIQRTEQRDSAMYRCASSLKQNTEAFFGQGTRLTVV.

The chain recombines TRBV2 with TRBJ2-3, with 8 nucleotides matching TRBD1. The CDR3 sequence is 15 residues long. The V and J ends lost 2 bases and 8 bases, in that order; junction bases with no gene match: 9. CDR1 and CDR2 from the germline V gene are SNHLY and FYNNEI. The CDR3: CASSERLADRGTQYF. DNA of the CDR3: TGTGCCAGCAGTGAAAGGCTAGCCGACAGGGGTACGCAGTATTTT.

CDR3 loop: CASSLRGEGGEGYEQYF. In DNA form, the CDR3 reads TGTGCCAGCAGCTTACGGGGGGAGGGGGGGGAGGGATACGAGCAGTACTTC. The chain is built from TRBV7-9 and TRBJ2-7; perhaps TRBD2 as D (7 bases). Germline V CDR1 and CDR2: SEHNR, FQNEAQ (reference sequence). Trimming left V 2 bases short and J 4 bases short, with 21 bases between. This CDR3 comprises 17 residues.

J is TRBJ2-5 and V is TRBV28, with TRBD2 identical over 8 bases. Germline-derived CDR1 and CDR2 are MDHEN and SYDVKM. This CDR3 spans 16 amino acids. The J segment lost 4 bases and the V segment lost 1 base, leaving 8 bases of the junction unmatched. The DNA for the CDR3 is TGTGCCAGCAGTTTATTTTCGGGGGGGCCGGGAGAGACCCAGTACTTC. Amino acid sequence: CASSLFSGGPGETQYF.

The J gene is TRBJ2-1, the V gene TRBV27; 10 bases fit TRBD2. CDR1 is MNHEY and CDR2 is SMNVEV in the germline V gene (reference sequence). The CDR3 runs 14 residues. The J segment lost 8 bases and the V segment lost 4 bases, leaving 5 bases of the junction unmatched. The CDR3 sequence: CASSSLAGDHEQFF. Here the CDR3 DNA reads TGTGCCAGCAGTTCCCTAGCGGGAGACCATGAGCAGTTCTTC.

The chain uses TRBV4-3 and TRBJ2-7, with 7 bases lining up with TRBD1. The CDR3 spans 13 residues. V was pared by 4 bases and J by 1 base, with 1 base of the junction left unmatched. Germline V CDR1 and CDR2: LGHNA, YSLEER. As DNA, the CDR3 is TGCGCCAGCAGCCGGGACAGATCCTACGAGCAGTACTTC. It encodes CASSRDRSYEQYF.

The chain joins TRBV30 to TRBJ2-3; maybe TRBD2 (5 bases). This CDR3 spans 12 amino acids. V lost 5 bases and J 2 bases, leaving 8 bases between the germline ends. The germline gives CDR1 GTSNPN, CDR2 SVGIG (reference sequence). Here the CDR3 DNA reads TGTGCCTGGGAAGCGGACACAGATACGCAGTATTTT. Encoded protein: CAWEADTDTQYF.

The rearrangement joins TRBV5-3 to TRBJ2-1; 12 bases align to TRBD1. TRBV5-3 is treated as an ORF (open reading frame) with a function not yet certain. The CDR3 runs 16 residues. With V trimmed by 0 bases and J by 8 bases, 6 bases remained unmatched. Here the CDR3 reads CARSLARDRGLDEQFF. The DNA for the CDR3 is TGTGCCAGAAGCTTGGCCCGGGACAGGGGGCTCGATGAGCAGTTCTTC.

The chain joins TRBV7-8 to TRBJ1-1; D is perhaps TRBD1 (6 bases). CDR1 is SGHVS and CDR2 is FQNEAQ in the germline V gene. CDR3 length equals 14 residues. Trimming took off 0 bases at V and 4 bases at J, with 9 bases between the two ends. CDR3: CASSLAQGSTEAFF. CDR3 nucleotides: TGTGCCAGCAGCTTAGCGCAGGGGTCCACTGAAGCTTTCTTT.

The chain combines TRBV18 with TRBJ2-1; 13 bases align to TRBD2. V gave up 3 bases and J gave up 7 bases; unmatched junction bases: 9. Germline CDR1 reads KGHSH; CDR2 reads LQKENI. The CDR3 extends over 17 amino acids. The DNA for the CDR3 is TGTGCCAGCTCACCCTCCTCCGGGACTAGCGGGACTAATGAGCAGTTCTTC. It codes for CASSPSSGTSGTNEQFF.

The chain has TRBV6-5 and TRBJ1-4, with D possibly TRBD1 on 6 matching bases. This CDR3 is 14 amino acids long. The germline CDR1 and CDR2 sequences are MNHEY and SVGAGI. V shed 6 bases and J shed 4 bases, with 12 bases lying between them. CDR3 loop: CASSRGGLNEKLFF. The CDR3, as DNA: TGTGCCAGCAGCCGAGGGGGTCTTAATGAAAAACTGTTTTTT.

The chain joins TRBV19 to TRBJ1-5; D not certain. CDR1 is LNHDA, CDR2 SQIVND, per germline (reference sequence). CDR3 length: 13 amino acids. V lost 5 bases and J lost 3, with 8 bases in between. The CDR3 DNA follows: TGTGCCAGTAGTTACAAGATCAATCAGCCCCAGCATTTT. Its protein product is CASSYKINQPQHF.

The chain links TRBV6-5 to TRBJ2-2, with a weak D call TRBD2 (6 bases). CDR1 and CDR2 from the germline V gene are MNHEY and SVGAGI. This CDR3 comprises 12 residues. Between the trimmed V and J ends, which lost 6 bases and 7 bases, there was a span of 9 bases. Here the CDR3 reads CASSRGNGELFF. In DNA form, the CDR3 reads TGTGCCAGCAGCCGGGGGAACGGGGAGCTGTTTTTT.

The rearrangement joins TRBV10-1 to TRBJ2-5, with D unclear. Germline CDR1 reads WNHNN; CDR2 reads SYGVQD (reference sequence). CDR3 length: 16 residues. Trimming left V 2 bases short and J 0 bases short, with 13 bases between. CDR3: CASSEPLVADQETQYF. As DNA, the CDR3 is TGCGCCAGCAGTGAGCCTTTAGTGGCCGACCAAGAGACCCAGTACTTC.

This clone was detected only once. The chain links TRBV14 to TRBJ2-7; D call uncertain. The germline V gene has CDR1 SGHDN and CDR2 FVKESK. The CDR3 is 16 residues long. The ends were cut back, 1 base at V and 2 bases at J, with 15 bases in the middle. CDR3 protein: CASSQVGSVTTYEQYF. CDR3 nucleotides: TGTGCCAGCAGCCAAGTTGGTTCAGTTACCACCTACGAGCAGTACTTC.

Notes on this clone: The sample has other DNA sequences that encode this CDR3 too. This chain uses TRBV4-2 with TRBJ1-1; D gene unclear. Germline-derived CDR1 and CDR2 are LGHNA and YNFKEQ. The ends were cut back, 2 bases at V and 1 base at J, with 11 bases in the middle. CDR3 length: 15 amino acids. CDR3 amino acids: CASSQKRTGNTEAFF. CDR3 bases: TGTGCCAGCAGCCAAAAAAGAACGGGGAACACTGAAGCTTTCTTT.

The chain is built from TRBV11-2 and TRBJ2-2; 7 nucleotides line up with TRBD1. The length of the CDR3 is 14 residues. Trimming cost V 2 bases and J 7 bases; bases outside gene matches: 4. In germline, CDR1 is SGHAT, CDR2 FQNNGV. CDR3 sequence (DNA): TGTGCCAGCAGCTTAAGGCAGGGGGTCGGGGAGCTGTTTTTT. It is translated as CASSLRQGVGELFF.

This clone was seen only once. This chain links TRBV6-1 with TRBJ1-4, with 8 bases that match TRBD1. The CDR3 totals 15 residues. Unmatched junction bases numbered 5, after V lost 0 bases and J lost 8 bases. Germline-derived CDR1 and CDR2 are MNHNS and SASEGT. The CDR3 spells CASSEATGGGEKLFF. CDR3 bases: TGTGCCAGCAGTGAAGCCACAGGGGGTGGCGAAAAACTGTTTTTT.

The chain uses TRBV10-3 and TRBJ2-2, with a weak D call TRBD2 (5 bases). The CDR3 runs 14 residues. V lost 2 bases, J lost 4 bases, and 8 bases lay in between. The germline V gene has CDR1 ENHRY and CDR2 SYGVKD. DNA for the CDR3: TGTGCCATCAGTGAGAGGGAGACCACCGGGGAGCTGTTTTTT. Its translation: CAISERETTGELFF.

The V gene is TRBV5-1, the J gene TRBJ2-3; possible D gene TRBD2, 5 bases. CDR3 length: 18 residues. CDR1 is SGHRS and CDR2 is YFSETQ in the germline V gene. The germline V and J ends were trimmed by 0 bases and 1 base, with 18 bases remaining between them. In DNA, the CDR3 is TGCGCCAGCAGCTTGGCGTCGATTGCTTGGCGGGGCACAGATACGCAGTATTTT. It encodes CASSLASIAWRGTDTQYF.

This clone was found a few times. This chain connects TRBV15 to TRBJ1-2; no clear D. Germline CDR1 and CDR2: LNHNV and YYDKDF (reference sequence). The CDR3 loop spans 11 amino acids. Trimming took off 0 bases at V and 8 bases at J, with 4 bases between the two ends. CDR3 in amino acids: CATSRDRGYTF. Written as DNA, the CDR3 is TGTGCCACCAGCAGAGATAGGGGCTACACCTTC.

The table lists this clone with a few counts. The CDR3 region is CASSTLGEKLFF. The DNA of the CDR3 is TGTGCCAGCAGTACACTGGGGGAAAAACTGTTTTTT. This chain joins TRBV6-5 and TRBJ1-4; D remains unclear. Germline CDR1 is MNHEY and CDR2 is SVGAGI. The V gene lost 5 bases and the J gene lost 8 bases, with 9 bases spanning the gap. The CDR3 spans 12 residues.

CDR3 nucleotides: TGCGCCAGCAGCTTGGGAGGGTTAGCCAAAAACATTCAGTACTTC. Translating gives CASSLGGLAKNIQYF. The J gene is TRBJ2-4, the V gene TRBV5-1; the D gene is possibly TRBD2 (5 bases). This CDR3 spans 15 amino acids. Per germline, CDR1 SGHRS and CDR2 YFSETQ. V lost 0 bases to trimming and J lost 0 bases, with 7 bases between them.

The chain links TRBV5-1 to TRBJ2-7; D is undetermined. The CDR3 extends over 14 amino acids. With 0 bases removed from V and 1 base from J, the gap between germline ends came to 8 bases. The V gene's germline CDR1 is SGHRS and CDR2 YFSETQ. The CDR3 region has the DNA TGCGCCAGCAGCTTGGGCCCCGATTCCTACGAGCAGTACTTC. Translated: CASSLGPDSYEQYF.